Below, 29 T cell receptor beta chains from the same sample are listed, as sequenced in a study of neurological immune-mediated disorders (dated by TCRdb to between 2018 and 2020). Libraries came from 5' RACE. The instrument given in TCRdb is Illumina HiSeq 2500. TCRdb ran its own pipeline on the public reads, namely fastp trimming at Q25 and MiXCR clone calling, and kept in-frame beta chains. Rows merge per CDR3 protein into single entries with the most common DNA and genes. The sample yields about 65,000 distinct CDR3 sequences; about 4% were counted once. Clones ranked in the top ten supply around 2.6% of the sample. Sequencing was done on a sample of PBMCs. These receptors were collected from a man in his fifties with multiple sclerosis.

The V call is TRBV4-2, the J call TRBJ2-3, with 13 bases identical to TRBD2. The V gene end was trimmed by 3 bases and the J gene end by 3 bases; junction bases not matched to a gene: 3. This CDR3 has 16 amino acids. CDR1 LGHNA and CDR2 YNFKEQ come from the germline V gene. In nucleotides, the CDR3 is TGTGCCAGCAGCCACATACTAGCGGGGGGGACAGATACGCAGTATTTT. Its protein is CASSHILAGGTDTQYF.

The chain joins TRBV6-2 or TRBV6-3 to TRBJ2-7, with 7 bases aligning to TRBD1. The V and J ends lost 7 bases and 7 bases, in that order; junction bases with no gene match: 10. Germline V gives CDR1 MNHEY, CDR2 SVGEGT. The CDR3 spans 13 residues. Here the CDR3 DNA reads TGTGCCAGCAAGAGGACAGGTAACAAAGAGCAGTACTTC. The encoded protein is CASKRTGNKEQYF.

This clonotype was counted many times. This chain joins TRBV9 and TRBJ2-7, with D tentatively TRBD1 (6 bases). V was trimmed by 4 bases and J by 2 bases, leaving 19 bases between them. This CDR3 contains 16 residues. Germline CDR1 and CDR2: SGDLS and YYNGEE. CDR3 in amino acids: CASSTRGGSSPYEQYF. The CDR3 nucleotides are TGTGCCAGCAGCACACGAGGGGGAAGCTCCCCCTACGAGCAGTACTTC.

This clonotype has just a few counts. This sequence may be a read error, since a much larger clone differs from it by one base. CDR3 DNA: TGCAGTGCTCAGAAGGGAAAGGGGAATTCACCCCTCCACTTT. This gives the protein CSAQKGKGNSPLHF. The chain combines TRBV20-1 with TRBJ1-6; tentatively, D is TRBD1 (5 bases). V shed 5 bases and J shed 7 bases, with 15 bases lying between them. Germline V lookup: CDR1 DFQATT, CDR2 SNEGSKA (reference sequence). This CDR3 contains 14 residues.

This clonotype was counted only a few times. This chain joins TRBV6-5 and TRBJ1-2; no clear D gene. From germline, CDR1 is MNHEY and CDR2 SVGAGI. The CDR3 has 14 residues. The ends were cut back, 6 bases at V and 3 bases at J, with 14 bases in the middle. CDR3 coding DNA: TGTGCCAGCAGCCCTAGATCTTCACACTATGGCTACACCTTC. Its protein product is CASSPRSSHYGYTF.

This clonotype was seen many times. V is TRBV27 and J is TRBJ2-7, with D perhaps TRBD1 (5 bases). The germline gives CDR1 MNHEY, CDR2 SMNVEV (reference sequence). There are 13 residues in the CDR3. Trimming stripped 8 bases from V and 7 bases from J, with 18 bases between. Here the CDR3 reads CASGWIGDQEQYF. CDR3 DNA: TGTGCCAGCGGTTGGATAGGGGATCAAGAGCAGTACTTC.

This clonotype was detected many times. This rearrangement joins TRBV5-1 to TRBJ1-2; D is undetermined. V lost 0 bases and J 8 bases, leaving 14 bases between the germline ends. CDR1 and CDR2 (germline): SGHRS, YFSETQ. This CDR3 spans 14 amino acids. The CDR3 DNA sequence: TGCGCCAGCAGCTTGGAGGGAGCCCACTTGGGCTACACCTTC. This codes for CASSLEGAHLGYTF.

At least ten counts were recorded for this clonotype. For the CDR3, the DNA is TGTGCCAGCAGCTTACCCGATCAGCCCCAGCATTTT. Protein product: CASSLPDQPQHF. The chain carries TRBV7-9 and TRBJ1-5; D is uncertain. The CDR3 runs to 12 residues. Trimming took off 2 bases at V and 5 bases at J, with 4 bases between the two ends. CDR1 is SEHNR and CDR2 is FQNEAQ in the germline V gene (reference sequence).

Ten or more counts support this clonotype. The chain recombines TRBV2 with TRBJ2-1; perhaps TRBD2 as D (5 bases). The CDR3 runs 15 residues. The V gene lost 10 bases and the J gene lost 0 bases, with 16 bases spanning the gap. CDR1 SNHLY and CDR2 FYNNEI come from the germline V gene. DNA of the CDR3: TGTGCCAATACTAGGACGGTAAGCTCCTACAATGAGCAGTTCTTC. This translates into CANTRTVSSYNEQFF.

The chain is built from TRBV27 and TRBJ1-4; D is unresolved. V lost 5 bases, J lost 8 bases, and 12 bases lay in between. Germline CDR1 and CDR2: MNHEY and SMNVEV (reference sequence). The CDR3 loop spans 13 amino acids. The CDR3 sequence: CASSHSDGEKLFF. CDR3 bases: TGTGCCAGCAGTCACTCCGACGGGGAAAAACTGTTTTTT.

This clonotype was recorded at least ten times. The chain recombines TRBV9 with TRBJ2-2, with 8 positions matching TRBD2. Germline-derived CDR1 and CDR2 are SGDLS and YYNGEE. The CDR3 covers 18 residues. Germline trimming cut 4 bases from V and 7 bases from J; bases unmatched to any gene: 18. The CDR3, as DNA: TGTGCCAGCAGCCACTCCCCGGAGGAGCGGGGGAGGGGCGGGGAGCTGTTTTTT. Translating it yields CASSHSPEERGRGGELFF.

This clonotype was counted ten times or more. The chain combines TRBV20-1 with TRBJ1-6; 11 nucleotides align to TRBD1. This CDR3 spans 15 amino acids. Looked up from germline, CDR1 is DFQATT and CDR2 is SNEGSKA (reference sequence). With 6 bases clipped from V and 0 bases from J, the junction kept 1 base outside the gene matches. CDR3 protein: CSAGTGGSYNSPLHF. The CDR3 coding sequence is TGCAGTGCCGGGACAGGGGGCTCCTATAATTCACCCCTCCACTTT.

This clonotype has ten or more counts. V usage is TRBV14 and J usage is TRBJ1-1; 8 nucleotides agree with TRBD1. V dropped 2 bases and J dropped 4; count of bases not matched to a gene: 3. Germline loops: CDR1 SGHDN, CDR2 FVKESK. CDR3 size: 14 residues. The CDR3 nucleotides are TGTGCCAGCAGCCAATCAGGGGGCCTCACTGAAGCTTTCTTT. Protein: CASSQSGGLTEAFF.

This clonotype came up many times. CDR3: CSARDLFRGVDNSPLHF. The CDR3 bases are TGCAGTGCTAGAGATCTTTTCCGGGGGGTGGATAATTCACCCCTCCACTTT. The rearrangement uses TRBV20-1 and TRBJ1-6, with D possibly matching TRBD1 (5 bases). The germline CDR1 and CDR2 sequences are DFQATT and SNEGSKA (reference sequence). CDR3 length equals 17 residues. V was cut by 0 bases and J by 5 bases, with 17 bases left in between.

V is TRBV7-9 and J is TRBJ1-1; D gene unclear. From germline, CDR1 is SEHNR and CDR2 FQNEAQ (reference sequence). The CDR3 sequence is 15 residues long. The V end lost 5 bases, the J end lost 2 bases, and 15 bases lay between the germline ends. Written as DNA, the CDR3 is TGTGCCAGCAGCGATCCTACCGGGATTAACACTGAAGCTTTCTTT. Its translation: CASSDPTGINTEAFF.

Ten or more counts support this clonotype. This chain connects TRBV20-1 to TRBJ2-7, with 8 bases lining up with TRBD1. The CDR3 is 19 amino acids. Losses at the gene ends were 1 base for V and 3 bases for J; bases not matched to a gene: 20. Germline-derived CDR1 and CDR2 are DFQATT and SNEGSKA (reference sequence). CDR3 protein: CSARVADRDKFKPYYEQYV. CDR3 sequence (DNA): TGCAGTGCTAGAGTAGCGGACAGGGATAAATTCAAGCCATACTACGAGCAGTACGTC.

This clonotype was picked up many times. This chain joins TRBV3-1 and TRBJ2-3; D is possibly TRBD2 (5 bases). V was cut by 4 bases and J by 4 bases, with 9 bases left in between. This CDR3 is 13 amino acids long. Germline V gene lookup returns CDR1 LGHDT and CDR2 YNNKEL (reference sequence). DNA for the CDR3: TGTGCCAGCAGCCCCTTGGGAGCAGATACGCAGTATTTT. Translated: CASSPLGADTQYF.

In its sample, this clonotype was seen a few times. This sequence joins TRBV6-5 and TRBJ2-4, with D perhaps matching TRBD1 (5 bases). Trimming pared 5 bases from V and 11 bases from J, leaving 16 bases between. The CDR3 length is 13 residues. Germline lookup yields CDR1 MNHEY and CDR2 SVGAGI. In nucleotides, the CDR3 is TGTGCCAGCAGTGACACAGACAGTCCGGTTCAGTACTTC. It is translated as CASSDTDSPVQYF.

This clonotype was counted many times. This rearrangement joins TRBV5-1 to TRBJ1-1; no reliable D call. Germline CDR1 SGHRS, CDR2 YFSETQ. V was clipped by 2 bases and J by 4 bases, with 9 bases between them. The CDR3 runs to 13 residues. The CDR3 sequence is CASSFGRSTEAFF. The CDR3 nucleotides read TGCGCCAGCAGCTTCGGCAGGAGCACTGAAGCTTTCTTT.

This clonotype appeared many times. This chain joins TRBV4-1 and TRBJ2-5; unclear D gene. This CDR3 is 13 amino acids long. Germline V gene sequence: CDR1 MGHRA, CDR2 YSYEKL. V was clipped by 1 base and J by 4 bases, with 7 bases between them. The CDR3 nucleotides are TGCGCCAGCAGCCAAGTTGGTGGAGAGACCCAGTACTTC. It codes for CASSQVGGETQYF.

Worth noting for this clonotype: A much larger clone lies a single base off, so this may be a read error. CDR3 sequence: CASKNRASYNERFF. The CDR3 DNA reads as TGTGCCAGCAAAAACAGGGCGTCCTACAATGAGCGGTTCTTC. The chain joins TRBV27 to TRBJ2-1; D might be TRBD1 (6 bases). Germline assignment: CDR1 MNHEY and CDR2 SMNVEV (reference sequence). The CDR3 totals 14 residues.

This clonotype appeared a few times. The chain couples TRBV7-6 to TRBJ2-1, with D possibly matching TRBD2 (5 bases). From germline, CDR1 is SGHVS and CDR2 FNYEAQ. Deletions cut 3 bases from V and 10 bases from J, with 28 bases between. This CDR3 is built from 18 residues. CDR3 bases: TGTGCCAGCAGCTTGGTAGTGCTCTACGGACTGATCTTCTGGGAGCAGTTCTTC. Amino acids: CASSLVVLYGLIFWEQFF.

This clonotype was counted ten times or more. The chain links TRBV12-3 or TRBV12-4 to TRBJ1-2, with D hard to call. The CDR3 loop spans 15 amino acids. V gave up 5 bases and J gave up 3 bases, with 16 bases separating them. The CDR3 sequence is CASSPWVGLDYGYTF. CDR3 coding DNA: TGTGCCAGCAGTCCCTGGGTAGGTTTGGACTATGGCTACACCTTC.

This clonotype has a count of ten or more. This rearrangement joins TRBV4-1 to TRBJ1-3; a possible D gene is TRBD1 (5 bases). From germline, CDR1 is MGHRA and CDR2 YSYEKL. V lost 4 bases and J 0 bases, leaving 16 bases between the germline ends. There are 17 residues in the CDR3. Here the CDR3 reads CASSLERGPNSGNTIYF. The CDR3 nucleotides read TGCGCCAGCAGCCTTGAAAGGGGACCTAACTCTGGAAACACCATATATTTT.

V usage is TRBV29-1 and J usage is TRBJ2-1; D unresolved. Deletions cut 3 bases from V and 5 bases from J, with 8 bases between. This CDR3 region has 12 residues. CDR1 and CDR2 from the germline V gene are SQVTM and ANQGSEA. The DNA of the CDR3 is TGCAGCGTTGATTGGGGTAACAATGAGCAGTTCTTC. Protein sequence: CSVDWGNNEQFF.

On this clonotype: One end of the junction does not line up with germline, which may come from a read error. V gene TRBV6-6 combines with J gene TRBJ2-6, with D tentatively TRBD1 (5 bases). The length of the CDR3 is 15 residues. Per germline, CDR1 MNHNY and CDR2 SVGAGI (reference sequence). The DNA for the CDR3 is TGTGCCAGCAGTTGGTTGGCATCTGGGGCCAAAGTCCTGACTTTC. This translates into CASSWLASGAKVLTF.

The chain employs TRBV13 and TRBJ2-7; no firm D call. The germline V gene has CDR1 PRHDT and CDR2 FYEKMQ (reference sequence). The CDR3 extends over 14 amino acids. V lost 2 bases and J lost 0, with 8 bases in between. DNA for the CDR3: TGTGCCAGCAGCTTACTGAGAAGCTCCTACGAGCAGTACTTC. Protein: CASSLLRSSYEQYF. Using reference TRBV13 and TRBJ2-7 for the parts outside the CDR3, the full variable domain is AAGVIQSPRHLIKEKRETATLKCYPIPRHDTVYWYQQGPGQDPQFLISFYEKMQSDKGSIPDRFSAQQFSDYHSELNMSSLELGDSALYFCASSLLRSSYEQYFGPGTRLTVT.

In this sample, this clonotype turned up many times. The genes are TRBV12-3 or TRBV12-4 and TRBJ1-1; D is unresolved. The V end was cut by 1 base, the J end by 7 bases, with 4 bases between. This CDR3 is built from 11 residues. CDR3 in amino acids: CASSLVVEAFF. The CDR3 DNA reads TGTGCCAGCAGTTTAGTGGTTGAAGCTTTCTTT.

This clonotype was seen many times. The V call is TRBV7-2, the J call TRBJ2-7, with D perhaps matching TRBD2 (5 bases). Between the trimmed V and J ends, which lost 1 base and 5 bases, there was a span of 12 bases. CDR3 length: 14 amino acids. Germline loops: CDR1 SGHTA, CDR2 FQGNSA. Here the CDR3 reads CASSLVGRTNEQYF. The DNA of the CDR3 is TGTGCCAGCAGCTTAGTAGGGAGAACGAACGAGCAGTACTTC.